This TCR beta chain was identified in a study of T cells in Graves' hyperthyroidism and ophthalmopathy. Whole-study findings and limits: Within blood appeared most thyroid clonotypes that had expanded above 0.001.

RNA transcripts gave rise to amplified TCR beta CDR3 regions. An initial round of RT-PCR targeting the TCR CDR3 relied on the HTBI primer set. MiXCR was run by TCRdb on the multiplex PCR reads, yielding one entry per CDR3 protein. The profile shows 250,000 to 400,000 distinct CDR3 sequences, about 13% of them singletons. Trimming took 3 bases from V and 4 from J, leaving 7 bases between them. The CDR3 runs to 13 residues. This clonotype was recorded many times. Its antigen remains unknown. Orbital computed tomography and thyroid ultrasound, together with serum TRAb and thyroxine and clinical symptoms, were used for diagnoses. A roughly 9.3 ml volume of fresh peripheral blood provided the PBMCs.

The rearrangement links TRBV12-3 or TRBV12-4 to TRBJ1-5, with D unclear. The sequence came from a woman aged 40 to 50 with Graves' ophthalmopathy. Input material: blood. The CDR3 region has the DNA TGTGCCAGCAGTTTGTCTGAGAATCAGCCCCAGCATTTT. Amino acid sequence: CASSLSENQPQHF.